A selection of T cell receptor beta chains follows, all from one sample in a study of blood T cell repertoires in COVID-19. TCRdb's copy holds only in-frame clones and misses some; the assay was immunoSEQ multiplex PCR. The sample has about 280,000 clones; 70% to 90% are singletons. Source material: peripheral blood. Every receptor here comes from a man aged 18 to 29 with active or convalescent COVID-19. Both conserved end residues are part of each CDR3. A D gene is named only where the DNA matches it firmly. Some rows have no size entry. The others give once, few or many, or a class for an expanded clone.

v_gene	j_gene	abundance	d_gene	CDR3aa	CDR3nt
TRBV19	TRBJ2-7	NA	NA	CASSIGRGDEQYF	TGTGCCAGTAGTATCGGACGCGGGGACGAGCAGTACTTC
TRBV12-3/TRBV12-4	TRBJ2-1	NA	NA	CASSFIIIWQFF	TGTGCCAGCAGTTTTATAATTATTTGGCAGTTCTTC
TRBV5-6	TRBJ2-7	NA	NA	CASSLGGSRSYF	TGTGCCAGCAGCTTGGGAGGGTCCCGGTCGTACTTC
TRBV28	TRBJ1-1	NA	TRBD1	CASSFSWTGAHTEAFF	TGTGCCAGCAGTTTCTCCTGGACAGGGGCCCACACTGAAGCTTTCTTT
TRBV13	TRBJ2-5	NA	NA	CASSLGRGAGDGETQYF	TGTGCCAGCAGCTTAGGCAGGGGTGCGGGAGATGGGGAGACCCAGTACTTC
TRBV18	TRBJ2-3	NA	NA	CASSPLGGTDTQYF	TGTGCCAGCTCACCATTGGGAGGCACAGATACGCAGTATTTT
TRBV21-1	TRBJ2-5	NA	NA	CASSRSGGETQYF	TGTGCCAGCAGCAGGAGCGGGGGTGAGACCCAGTACTTC
TRBV7-9	TRBJ1-4	NA	TRBD1	CASSTGQGATNEKLFF	TGTGCCAGCAGCACGGGACAGGGCGCAACTAATGAAAAACTGTTTTTT
TRBV6-5	TRBJ1-3	once	NA	CASSLDPSRGNTIYF	TGTGCCAGCAGTTTAGACCCATCCAGGGGAAACACCATATATTTT
TRBV10-1	TRBJ2-4	NA	NA	CASSEWGPGNIQYF	TGCGCCAGCAGTGAGTGGGGCCCAGGGAACATTCAGTACTTC
TRBV7-2	TRBJ2-3	NA	TRBD1	CASSLSGQGARTDTQYF	TGTGCCAGCAGCTTATCAGGACAGGGGGCGCGGACAGATACGCAGTATTTT
TRBV19	TRBJ1-4	NA	NA	CASSKVRDGAATNEKLFF	TGTGCCAGTAGTAAGGTCCGGGATGGAGCAGCAACTAATGAAAAACTGTTTTTT
TRBV10-3	TRBJ1-2	NA	TRBD1	CAISEWDRANRDYGYTF	TGTGCCATCAGTGAGTGGGACAGGGCAAACAGGGACTATGGCTACACCTTC
TRBV6-5	TRBJ1-1	NA	TRBD1	CASSPLDRGLIEAFF	TGTGCCAGCAGCCCCCTAGACAGGGGGCTTATTGAAGCTTTCTTT
TRBV5-1	TRBJ2-7	NA	NA	CASSLDRSAYEQYF	TGCGCCAGCAGCTTGGACAGGTCCGCTTACGAGCAGTACTTC
TRBV2	TRBJ1-1	once	TRBD1	CASSEGDRGMNTEAFF	TGTGCCAGCAGTGAAGGCGACAGGGGGATGAACACTGAAGCTTTCTTT
TRBV4-1	TRBJ1-4	NA	TRBD1	CASSQDQERQGVSANEKLFF	TGCGCCAGCAGCCAAGATCAAGAGCGACAGGGAGTTTCGGCTAATGAAAAACTGTTTTTT
TRBV2	TRBJ1-3	NA	TRBD1	CASSGTGGIGNTIYF	TGTGCCAGCAGTGGGACAGGGGGAATTGGAAACACCATATATTTT
TRBV11-1	TRBJ2-3	NA	NA	CASSLAVAGTDTQYF	TGTGCCAGCAGCTTAGCGGTAGCGGGCACAGATACGCAGTATTTT
TRBV27	TRBJ2-1	NA	TRBD1	CASRSFFRGLYNEQFF	TGTGCCAGCAGGAGTTTCTTCAGGGGGCTGTACAATGAGCAGTTCTTC
TRBV4-1	TRBJ2-2	NA	NA	CASSQGLLVSNTGELFF	TGCGCCAGCAGCCAAGGGCTGTTGGTTTCGAACACCGGGGAGCTGTTTTTT
TRBV6-5	TRBJ1-3	NA	TRBD1	CASIPGGFSGNTIYF	TGTGCCAGCATCCCAGGGGGGTTTTCTGGAAACACCATATATTTT
TRBV3-1/TRBV3-2	TRBJ1-2	many	NA	CASSQGQYLGYTF	TGTGCCAGCAGCCAGGGGCAGTATCTGGGCTACACCTTC
TRBV15	TRBJ1-5	once	TRBD1	CATSRGQANQPQHF	TGTGCCACCAGCCGGGGACAGGCAAATCAGCCCCAGCATTTT
TRBV5-4	TRBJ2-7	NA	TRBD2	CASSLLGGVVQYF	TGTGCCAGCAGCTTGCTCGGGGGGGTGGTGCAGTACTTC
TRBV2	TRBJ1-2	NA	TRBD1	CASSELGTGYGYTF	TGTGCCAGCAGTGAGTTGGGGACAGGGTATGGCTACACCTTC
TRBV3-1/TRBV3-2	TRBJ2-3	NA	TRBD2	CASTQGSGGVPDTQYF	TGTGCCAGCACCCAAGGCAGCGGGGGGGTACCAGATACGCAGTATTTT
TRBV6-5	TRBJ2-7	once	TRBD1	CASRGTGVYEQYF	TGTGCCAGCAGAGGGACAGGGGTATACGAGCAGTACTTC
TRBV18	TRBJ2-1	NA	TRBD1	CASSPGDRLSYNEQFF	TGTGCCAGCTCACCAGGGGACAGACTTTCCTACAATGAGCAGTTCTTC